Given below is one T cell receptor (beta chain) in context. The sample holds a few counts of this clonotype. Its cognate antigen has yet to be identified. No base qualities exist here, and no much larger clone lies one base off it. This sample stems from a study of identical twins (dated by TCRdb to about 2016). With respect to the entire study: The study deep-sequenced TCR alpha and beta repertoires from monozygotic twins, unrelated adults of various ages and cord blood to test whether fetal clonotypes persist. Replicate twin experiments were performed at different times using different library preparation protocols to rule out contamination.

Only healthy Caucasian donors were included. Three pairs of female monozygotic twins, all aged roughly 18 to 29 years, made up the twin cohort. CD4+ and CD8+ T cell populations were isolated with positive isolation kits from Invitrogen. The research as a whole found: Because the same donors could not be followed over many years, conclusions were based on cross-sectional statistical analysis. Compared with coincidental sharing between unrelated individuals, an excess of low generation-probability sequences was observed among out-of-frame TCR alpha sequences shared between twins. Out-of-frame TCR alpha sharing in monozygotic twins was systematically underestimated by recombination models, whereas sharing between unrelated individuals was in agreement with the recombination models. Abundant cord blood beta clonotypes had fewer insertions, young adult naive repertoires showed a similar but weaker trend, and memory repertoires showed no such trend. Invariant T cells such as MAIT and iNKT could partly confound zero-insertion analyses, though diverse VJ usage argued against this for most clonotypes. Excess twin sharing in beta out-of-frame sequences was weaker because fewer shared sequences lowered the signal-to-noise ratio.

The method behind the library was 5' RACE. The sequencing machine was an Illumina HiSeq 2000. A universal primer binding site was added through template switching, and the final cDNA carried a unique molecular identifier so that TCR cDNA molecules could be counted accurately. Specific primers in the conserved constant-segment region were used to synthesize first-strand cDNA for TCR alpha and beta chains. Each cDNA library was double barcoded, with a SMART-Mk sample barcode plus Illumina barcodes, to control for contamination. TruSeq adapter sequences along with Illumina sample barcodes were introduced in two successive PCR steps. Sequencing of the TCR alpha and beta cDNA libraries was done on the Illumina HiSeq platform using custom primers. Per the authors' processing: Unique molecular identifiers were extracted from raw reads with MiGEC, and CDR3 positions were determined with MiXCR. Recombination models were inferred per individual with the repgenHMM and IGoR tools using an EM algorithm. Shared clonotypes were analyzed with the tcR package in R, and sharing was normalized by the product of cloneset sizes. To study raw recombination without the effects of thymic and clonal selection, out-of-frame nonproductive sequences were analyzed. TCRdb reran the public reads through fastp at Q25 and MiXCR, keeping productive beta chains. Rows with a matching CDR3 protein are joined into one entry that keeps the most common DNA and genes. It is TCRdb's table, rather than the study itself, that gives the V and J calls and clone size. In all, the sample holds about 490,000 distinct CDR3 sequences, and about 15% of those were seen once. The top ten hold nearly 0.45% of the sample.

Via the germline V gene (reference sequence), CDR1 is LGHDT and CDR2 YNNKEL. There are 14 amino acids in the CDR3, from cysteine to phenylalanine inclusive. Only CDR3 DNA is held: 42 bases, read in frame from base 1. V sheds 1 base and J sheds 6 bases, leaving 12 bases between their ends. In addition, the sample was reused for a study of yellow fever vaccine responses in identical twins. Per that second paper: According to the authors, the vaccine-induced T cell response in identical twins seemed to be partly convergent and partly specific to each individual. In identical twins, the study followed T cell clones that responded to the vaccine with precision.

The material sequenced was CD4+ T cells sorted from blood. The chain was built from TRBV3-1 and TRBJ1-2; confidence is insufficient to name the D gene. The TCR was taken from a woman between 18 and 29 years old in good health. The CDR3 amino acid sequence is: CASSQGTTRDGYTF. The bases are TGTGCCAGCAGCCAAGGAACTACGAGGGATGGCTACACCTTC.